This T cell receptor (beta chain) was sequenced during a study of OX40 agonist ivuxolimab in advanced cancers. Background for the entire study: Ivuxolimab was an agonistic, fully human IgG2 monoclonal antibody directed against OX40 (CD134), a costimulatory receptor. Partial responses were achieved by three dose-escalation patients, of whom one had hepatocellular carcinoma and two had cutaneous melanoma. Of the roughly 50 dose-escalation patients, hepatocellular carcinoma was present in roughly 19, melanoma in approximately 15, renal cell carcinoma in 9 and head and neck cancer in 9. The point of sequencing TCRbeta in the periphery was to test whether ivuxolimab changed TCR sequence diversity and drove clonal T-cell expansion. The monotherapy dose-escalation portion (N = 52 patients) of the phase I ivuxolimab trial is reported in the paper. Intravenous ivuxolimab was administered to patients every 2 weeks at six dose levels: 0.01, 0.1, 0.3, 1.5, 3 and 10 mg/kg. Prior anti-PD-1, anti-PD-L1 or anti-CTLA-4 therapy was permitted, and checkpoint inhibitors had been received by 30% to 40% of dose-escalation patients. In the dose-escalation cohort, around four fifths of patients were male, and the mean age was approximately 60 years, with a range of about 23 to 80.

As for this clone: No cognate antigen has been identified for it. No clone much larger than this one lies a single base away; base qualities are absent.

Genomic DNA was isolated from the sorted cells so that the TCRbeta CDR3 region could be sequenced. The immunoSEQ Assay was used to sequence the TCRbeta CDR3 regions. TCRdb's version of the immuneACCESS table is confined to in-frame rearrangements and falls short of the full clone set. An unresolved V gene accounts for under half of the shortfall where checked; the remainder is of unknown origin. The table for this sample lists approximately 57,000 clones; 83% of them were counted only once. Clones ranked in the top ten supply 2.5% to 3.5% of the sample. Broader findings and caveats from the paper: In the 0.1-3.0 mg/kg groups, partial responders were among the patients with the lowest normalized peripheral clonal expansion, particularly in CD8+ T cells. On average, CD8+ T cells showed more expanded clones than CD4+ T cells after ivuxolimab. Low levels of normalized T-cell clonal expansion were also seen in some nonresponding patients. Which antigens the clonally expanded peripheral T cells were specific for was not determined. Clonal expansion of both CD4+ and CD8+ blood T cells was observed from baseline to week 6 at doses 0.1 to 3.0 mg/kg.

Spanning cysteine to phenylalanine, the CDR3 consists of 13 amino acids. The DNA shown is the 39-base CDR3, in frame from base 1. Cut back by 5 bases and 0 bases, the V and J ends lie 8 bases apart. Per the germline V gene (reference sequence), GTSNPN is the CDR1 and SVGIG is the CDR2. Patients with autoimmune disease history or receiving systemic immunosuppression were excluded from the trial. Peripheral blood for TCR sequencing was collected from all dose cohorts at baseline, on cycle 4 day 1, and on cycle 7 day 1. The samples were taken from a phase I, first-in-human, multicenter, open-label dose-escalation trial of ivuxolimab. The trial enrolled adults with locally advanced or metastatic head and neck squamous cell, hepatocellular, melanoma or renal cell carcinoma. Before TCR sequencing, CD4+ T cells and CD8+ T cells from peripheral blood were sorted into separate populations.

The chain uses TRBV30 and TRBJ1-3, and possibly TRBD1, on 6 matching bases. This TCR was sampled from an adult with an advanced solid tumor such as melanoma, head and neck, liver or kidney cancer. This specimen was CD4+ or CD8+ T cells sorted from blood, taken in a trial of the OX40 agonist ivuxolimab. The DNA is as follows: TGTGCCTGGGAGACAGGCTCTGGAAACACCATATATTTT. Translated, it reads CAWETGSGNTIYF.